Reported below is one T cell receptor beta chain. Its antigen is unknown. The data are from a study of cytomegalovirus exposure and HLA in healthy donors. Healthy bone marrow donors formed the donor group. This PCR relied on a set of 60 Vbeta primers and 13 Jbeta primers. Clones were read by immunoSEQ multiplex PCR, and TCRdb kept only the in-frame ones, dropping some. The sample includes around 140,000 clones, around four fifths of them seen just once. Study observations and caveats: Evidence from a later analysis indicated that most CMV-associated TCR beta chains looked HLA-restricted.

Germline V gene lookup returns CDR1 MNHEY and CDR2 SMNVEV (reference sequence). This CDR3 spans 15 amino acids. V was pared by 8 bases and J by 5 bases, with 10 bases of the junction left unmatched. The chain couples TRBV27 to TRBJ2-2; 8 bases are shared with TRBD1. The sequencing input was PBMCs. This TCR was sampled from a woman aged 35 to 49 in good health and CMV-seronegative. CDR3 protein: CASRLDRVETGELFF. The CDR3 coding sequence is TGTGCCAGCCGATTGGACAGGGTGGAAACCGGGGAGCTGTTTTTT.